One sample yielded the 15 T cell receptor beta chains listed below, sequenced in a study of blood T cell repertoires in COVID-19. The table came from immunoSEQ multiplex PCR; TCRdb's copy has only in-frame clones and leaves some out. Of 150,000 to 200,000 clones in the sample, about 88% were seen once. Specimen: peripheral blood. The receptors were sampled from a man aged 35-49 years with acute or convalescent COVID-19.

The rearrangement joins TRBV11-3 to TRBJ2-2, with TRBD2 matching 10 bases. J lost 4 bases, V lost 5 bases, and 7 bases had no gene match. The CDR3 length is 16 residues. Germline CDR1 reads SGHNT; CDR2 reads YENEEA. CDR3: CASSPGGLAVTGELFF. CDR3 in DNA: TGTGCCAGCAGCCCCGGAGGACTAGCGGTCACCGGGGAGCTGTTTTTT.

Details on this clone: Different DNA sequences within this sample yield the same CDR3. This chain uses TRBV28 with TRBJ1-6, with D hard to call. CDR1 MDHEN and CDR2 SYDVKM come from the germline V gene. V lost 6 bases, J lost 1 base, and 7 bases lay in between. The CDR3 extends over 14 amino acids. CDR3 nucleotides: TGTGCCAGCAGCCCTTCTTCCTATAATTCACCCCTCCACTTT. Encoded protein: CASSPSSYNSPLHF.

The chain has TRBV6-6 and TRBJ2-7, with a tentative D call TRBD2 (6 bases). V dropped 4 bases and J dropped 3 bases, with 13 bases sitting between them. The germline CDR1 and CDR2 sequences are MNHNY and SVGAGI (reference sequence). CDR3 length: 14 amino acids. The CDR3 coding sequence is TGTGCCAGCAGTTTGGAGGGACCTATCTACGAGCAGTACTTC. Encoded protein: CASSLEGPIYEQYF.

The rearrangement joins TRBV6-5 to TRBJ2-1; 9 bases align to TRBD2. Germline CDR1 and CDR2: MNHEY and SVGAGI. This CDR3 has 13 amino acids. CDR3 protein: CALGRGGLNEQFF. CDR3 coding DNA: TGTGCTCTTGGGCGGGGGGGCCTCAATGAGCAGTTCTTC.

The rearrangement joins TRBV7-9 to TRBJ1-1, with D maybe TRBD1 (6 bases). Deletions cut 5 bases from V and 1 base from J, with 17 bases between. The CDR3 extends over 16 amino acids. Germline CDR1 reads SEHNR; CDR2 reads FQNEAQ (reference sequence). CDR3 sequence reads: CASSRPGGGGNTEAFF. CDR3 nucleotides: TGTGCCAGCAGCCGGCCGGGAGGAGGGGGGAACACTGAAGCTTTCTTT.

The genes are TRBV9 and TRBJ1-2; TRBD1 matches 7 bases. The germline V gene encodes CDR1 SGDLS and CDR2 YYNGEE. The CDR3 length is 14 residues. Trimming took 0 bases from V and 6 from J; bases not matched to a gene: 5. As DNA, the CDR3 is TGTGCCAGCAGCGTAGTAGGGCAGGGGGATGGCTACACCTTC. This encodes CASSVVGQGDGYTF. The complete variable domain, with remaining parts taken from reference TRBV9 and TRBJ1-2, reads DSGVTQTPKHLITATGQRVTLRCSPRSGDLSVYWYQQSLDQGLQFLIQYYNGEERAKGNILERFSAQQFPDLHSELNLSSLELGDSALYFCASSVVGQGDGYTFGSGTRLTVV.

V usage is TRBV7-2 and J usage is TRBJ1-4, with a weak D call TRBD1 (5 bases). Trimming removed 2 bases at V and 12 bases at J, with 13 bases between. The CDR3 consists of 13 residues. Germline lookup yields CDR1 SGHTA and CDR2 FQGNSA. The CDR3 region is CASSLMSGFELFF. The CDR3 nucleotides read TGTGCCAGCAGCTTAATGTCAGGGTTTGAACTGTTTTTT.

J is TRBJ2-1 and V is TRBV11-3; TRBD2 matches 9 bases. The CDR3 is made up of 14 amino acids. Germline trimming cut 1 base from V and 7 bases from J; bases unmatched to any gene: 2. Germline lookup yields CDR1 SGHNT and CDR2 YENEEA. The DNA for the CDR3 is TGTGCCAGCAGCTTAGGGAGCGGGGGGAATGAGCAGTTCTTC. As protein: CASSLGSGGNEQFF.

This chain joins TRBV5-4 and TRBJ2-3, with TRBD1 as a possible D gene (5 bases). V was clipped by 0 bases and J by 4 bases, with 12 bases between them. The CDR3 extends over 15 amino acids. CDR1 and CDR2 (germline): SGHNT, YYREEE (reference sequence). The CDR3 sequence: CASSLVGMGPDTQYF. As DNA, the CDR3 is TGTGCCAGCAGCTTGGTAGGGATGGGGCCAGATACGCAGTATTTT.

This clone was seen a handful of times. The CDR3 here is CASRRGQGEQPQHF. CDR3 bases: TGTGCCAGTAGAAGGGGACAGGGAGAGCAGCCCCAGCATTTT. The chain uses TRBV19 and TRBJ1-5, with TRBD1 identical over 9 bases. The CDR3 runs to 14 residues. Germline V gene sequence: CDR1 LNHDA, CDR2 SQIVND (reference sequence). With V trimmed by 6 bases and J by 7 bases, 7 bases remained unmatched.

The rearrangement uses TRBV7-9 and TRBJ1-1; 7 positions match TRBD1. The CDR3 loop spans 14 amino acids. Trimming took 5 bases from V and 7 from J; bases not matched to a gene: 10. Germline assignment: CDR1 SEHNR and CDR2 FQNEAQ (reference sequence). CDR3 sequence (DNA): TGTGCCAGCAGCCCCGACAGGGCTTGGGGTGAAGCTTTCTTT. The encoded protein is CASSPDRAWGEAFF.

This chain joins TRBV5-6 and TRBJ2-7; perhaps TRBD2 as D (6 bases). This CDR3 region has 14 residues. Trimming cost V 1 base and J 7 bases, with 15 bases left between them. Germline V CDR1 and CDR2: SGHDT, YYEEEE. CDR3 amino acids: CASSLFSGTPEQYF. As DNA, the CDR3 is TGTGCCAGCAGCTTGTTCTCCGGGACTCCGGAGCAGTACTTC.

This clone has only a few counts. V is TRBV6-5 and J is TRBJ1-2; weak D call: TRBD1 (5 bases). Germline loops: CDR1 MNHEY, CDR2 SVGAGI. The CDR3 runs 13 residues. Trimming left V 4 bases short and J 7 bases short, with 13 bases between. As DNA, the CDR3 is TGTGCCAGCAGTTCCGCAGGGTATGGTGGCTACACCTTC. It encodes CASSSAGYGGYTF.

The chain employs TRBV7-2 and TRBJ1-1; the D is unclear. CDR3 length equals 17 residues. V was trimmed by 1 base and J by 1 base, leaving 16 bases between them. Germline V gives CDR1 SGHTA, CDR2 FQGNSA. The CDR3 DNA sequence: TGTGCCAGCAGCTTAGGAGGTCGACCGATTGGGAACACTGAAGCTTTCTTT. Protein sequence: CASSLGGRPIGNTEAFF.

This chain joins TRBV11-1 and TRBJ2-3; tentatively, D is TRBD2 (6 bases). Trimming left V 4 bases short and J 7 bases short, with 12 bases between. The CDR3 totals 13 residues. Germline V gives CDR1 SGHAT, CDR2 FQDESV (reference sequence). The CDR3 sequence: CASSSGGGYTQYF. CDR3 in DNA: TGTGCCAGCAGCTCCGGGGGTGGATATACGCAGTATTTT. Full variable domain (remainder filled in from reference TRBV11-1 and TRBJ2-3): EAEVAQSPRYKITEKSQAVAFWCDPISGHATLYWYRQILGQGPELLVQFQDESVVDDSQLPKDRFSAERLKGVDSTLKIQPAELGDSAMYLCASSSGGGYTQYFGPGTRLTVL.